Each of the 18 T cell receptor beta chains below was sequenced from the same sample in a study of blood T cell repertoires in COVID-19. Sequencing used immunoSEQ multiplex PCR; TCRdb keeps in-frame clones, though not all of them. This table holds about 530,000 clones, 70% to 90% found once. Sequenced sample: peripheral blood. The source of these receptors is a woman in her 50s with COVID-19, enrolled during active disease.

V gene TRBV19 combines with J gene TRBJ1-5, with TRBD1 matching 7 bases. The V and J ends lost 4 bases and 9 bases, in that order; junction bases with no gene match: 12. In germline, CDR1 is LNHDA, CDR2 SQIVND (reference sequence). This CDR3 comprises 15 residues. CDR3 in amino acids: CASSTGDRAWVPQHF. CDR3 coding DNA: TGTGCCAGTAGTACTGGAGACAGGGCTTGGGTGCCCCAGCATTTT.

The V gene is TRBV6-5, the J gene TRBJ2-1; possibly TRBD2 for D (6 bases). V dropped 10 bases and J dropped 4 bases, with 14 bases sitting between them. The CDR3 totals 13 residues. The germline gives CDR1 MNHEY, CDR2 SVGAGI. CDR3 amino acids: CATKIGGYNEQFF. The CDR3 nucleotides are TGTGCCACAAAAATAGGAGGGTACAATGAGCAGTTCTTC.

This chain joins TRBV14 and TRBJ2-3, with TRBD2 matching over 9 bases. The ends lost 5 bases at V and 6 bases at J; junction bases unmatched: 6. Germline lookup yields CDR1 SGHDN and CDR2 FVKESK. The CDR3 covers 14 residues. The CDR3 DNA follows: TGTGCCAGCAGCTTTAGCGGGGGTCGGGATACGCAGTATTTT. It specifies CASSFSGGRDTQYF.

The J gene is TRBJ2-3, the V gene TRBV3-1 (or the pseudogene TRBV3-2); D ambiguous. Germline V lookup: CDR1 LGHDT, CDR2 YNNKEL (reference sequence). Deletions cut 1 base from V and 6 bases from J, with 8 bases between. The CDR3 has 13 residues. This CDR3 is CASSQASVDTQYF. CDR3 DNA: TGTGCCAGCAGCCAAGCCTCCGTGGATACGCAGTATTTT.

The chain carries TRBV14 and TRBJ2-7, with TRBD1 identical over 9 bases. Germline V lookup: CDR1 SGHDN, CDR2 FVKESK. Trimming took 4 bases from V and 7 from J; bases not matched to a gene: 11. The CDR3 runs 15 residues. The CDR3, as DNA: TGTGCCAGCAGCCCGACCCGGACAGGGGCGCGGGAGCAGTACTTC. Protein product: CASSPTRTGAREQYF.

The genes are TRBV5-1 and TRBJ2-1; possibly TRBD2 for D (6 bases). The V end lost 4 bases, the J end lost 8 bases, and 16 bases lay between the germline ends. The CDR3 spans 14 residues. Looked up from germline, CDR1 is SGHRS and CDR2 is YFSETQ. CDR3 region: CASSLGTLVDEQFF. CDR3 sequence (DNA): TGCGCCAGCAGCCTGGGGACTCTCGTCGATGAGCAGTTCTTC.

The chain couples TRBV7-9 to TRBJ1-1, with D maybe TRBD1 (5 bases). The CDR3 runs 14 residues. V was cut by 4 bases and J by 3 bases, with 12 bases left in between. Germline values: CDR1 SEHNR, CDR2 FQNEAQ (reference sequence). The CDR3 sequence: CASSSRQLYTEAFF. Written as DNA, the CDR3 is TGTGCCAGCAGCTCCAGACAGTTATACACTGAAGCTTTCTTT.

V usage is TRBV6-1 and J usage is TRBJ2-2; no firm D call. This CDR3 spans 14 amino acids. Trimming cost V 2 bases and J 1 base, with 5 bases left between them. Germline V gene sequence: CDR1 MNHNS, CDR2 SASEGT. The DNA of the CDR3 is TGTGCCAGCAGTGAATTGAGGAACACCGGGGAGCTGTTTTTT. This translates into CASSELRNTGELFF.

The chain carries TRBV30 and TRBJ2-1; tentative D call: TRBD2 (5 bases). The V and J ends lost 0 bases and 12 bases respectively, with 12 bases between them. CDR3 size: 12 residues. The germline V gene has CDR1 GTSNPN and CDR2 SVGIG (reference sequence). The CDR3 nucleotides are TGTGCCTGGAGTGTACGGGGTGATTCGCAGTTCTTC. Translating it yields CAWSVRGDSQFF.

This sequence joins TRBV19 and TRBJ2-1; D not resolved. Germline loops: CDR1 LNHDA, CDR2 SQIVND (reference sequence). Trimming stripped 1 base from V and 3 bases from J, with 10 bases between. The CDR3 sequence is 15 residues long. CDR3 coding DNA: TGTGCCAGTAGTATAGGGGCAGGCCACTACAATGAGCAGTTCTTC. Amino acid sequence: CASSIGAGHYNEQFF.

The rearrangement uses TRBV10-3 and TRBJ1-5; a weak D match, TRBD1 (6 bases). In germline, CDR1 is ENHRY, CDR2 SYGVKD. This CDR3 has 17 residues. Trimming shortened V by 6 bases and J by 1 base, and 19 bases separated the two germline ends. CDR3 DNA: TGTGCCATCAGCGAGGGGTCAGGGGCGACGAGCAATCAGCCCCAGCATTTT. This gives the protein CAISEGSGATSNQPQHF.

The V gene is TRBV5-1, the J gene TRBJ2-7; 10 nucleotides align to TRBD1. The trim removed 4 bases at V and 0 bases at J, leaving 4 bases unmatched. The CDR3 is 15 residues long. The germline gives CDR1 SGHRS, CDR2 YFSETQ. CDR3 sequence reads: CASSRDRGISYEQYF. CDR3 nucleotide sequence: TGCGCCAGCAGCCGGGACAGGGGTATCTCCTACGAGCAGTACTTC.

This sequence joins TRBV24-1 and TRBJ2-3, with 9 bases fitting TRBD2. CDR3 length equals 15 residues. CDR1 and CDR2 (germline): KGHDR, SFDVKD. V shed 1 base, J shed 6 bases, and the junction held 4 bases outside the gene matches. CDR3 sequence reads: CATSDLGSGGDTQYF. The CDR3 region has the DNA TGTGCCACCAGTGATTTAGGGAGCGGGGGGGATACGCAGTATTTT.

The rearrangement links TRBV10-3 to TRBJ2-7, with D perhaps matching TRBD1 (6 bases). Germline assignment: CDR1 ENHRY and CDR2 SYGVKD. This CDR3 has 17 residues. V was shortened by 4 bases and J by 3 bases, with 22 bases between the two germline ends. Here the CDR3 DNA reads TGTGCCATCAGTGCCCTTCCATCAGGGGCCCTGAGCTACGAGCAGTACTTC. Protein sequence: CAISALPSGALSYEQYF.

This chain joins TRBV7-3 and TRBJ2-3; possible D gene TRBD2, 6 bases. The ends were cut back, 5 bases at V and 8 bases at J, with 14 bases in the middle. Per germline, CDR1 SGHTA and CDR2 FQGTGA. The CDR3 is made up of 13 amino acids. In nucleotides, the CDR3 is TGTGCCAGCAGCGCCGGTCTCGGGGGTACGCAGTATTTT. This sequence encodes CASSAGLGGTQYF.

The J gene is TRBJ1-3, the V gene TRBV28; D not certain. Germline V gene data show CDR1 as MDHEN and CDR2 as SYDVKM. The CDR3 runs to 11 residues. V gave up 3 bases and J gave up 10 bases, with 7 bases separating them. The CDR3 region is CASSLTGTIYF. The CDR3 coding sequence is TGTGCCAGCAGTTTGACGGGAACCATATATTTT.

The DNA of the CDR3 is TGTGCCACCAGTCATAGCGGGGATTACAATGAGCAGTTCTTC. Amino acid sequence: CATSHSGDYNEQFF. The chain links TRBV24-1 to TRBJ2-1, with 8 positions matching TRBD2. The CDR3 runs to 14 residues. The J segment lost 4 bases and the V segment lost 6 bases, leaving 4 bases of the junction unmatched. Germline values: CDR1 KGHDR, CDR2 SFDVKD.

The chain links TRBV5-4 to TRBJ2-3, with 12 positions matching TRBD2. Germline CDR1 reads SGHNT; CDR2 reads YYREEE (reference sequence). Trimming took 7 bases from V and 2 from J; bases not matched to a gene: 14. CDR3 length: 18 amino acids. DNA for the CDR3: TGTGCCAGCCTACCCCCACCCCTAGCGGGGGGGGTCACAGATACGCAGTATTTT. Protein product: CASLPPPLAGGVTDTQYF.